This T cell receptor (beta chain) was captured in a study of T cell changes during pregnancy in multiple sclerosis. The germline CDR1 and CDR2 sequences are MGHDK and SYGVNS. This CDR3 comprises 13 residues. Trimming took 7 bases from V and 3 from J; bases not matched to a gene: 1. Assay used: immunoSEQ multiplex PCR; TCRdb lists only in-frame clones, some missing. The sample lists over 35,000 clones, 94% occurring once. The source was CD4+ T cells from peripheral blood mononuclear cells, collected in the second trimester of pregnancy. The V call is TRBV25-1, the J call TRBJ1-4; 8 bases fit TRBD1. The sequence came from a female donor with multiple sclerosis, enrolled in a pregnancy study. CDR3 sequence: CASKDRANEKLFF. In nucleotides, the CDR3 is TGTGCCAGCAAGGACAGGGCTAATGAAAAACTGTTTTTT.